In this sample, the clone carrying this T cell receptor beta chain turned up a few times. Its antigen is as yet unknown. The entry originates in a study of post-analysis software for immune sequencing data. Study summary: In terms of disease course, relapsing-remitting, secondary progressive and progressive-relapsing multiple sclerosis were included.

The library was made from cDNA and included unique molecular identifiers. TCRdb recomputed calls from the PCR reads with MiXCR, one row per CDR3 protein. The sample consists of roughly 670,000 distinct CDR3 sequences, 55% to 60% of them appearing once. Per the germline V gene, CDR1 is MNHNS and CDR2 is SASEGT. The CDR3 runs 16 residues. Unmatched junction bases numbered 5, after V lost 4 bases and J lost 0 bases. Notes on the study in general: Patients carried several TRBV segments more frequently than controls did, and TRBV5-6, TRBV5-1 and TRBV20-1 were among them. Compared with controls, patients showed significantly lower normalized Chao1 diversity.

The receptor's source is a girl under 10 years old with multiple sclerosis. The V gene is TRBV6-1, the J gene TRBJ1-5, with 8 bases that match TRBD1. The specimen was blood. CDR3 region: CASSARTGYSNQPQHF. CDR3 coding DNA: TGTGCCAGCAGTGCCCGGACAGGGTATAGCAATCAGCCCCAGCATTTT.